This T cell receptor (beta chain) was identified in a study of shared clonotypes between healthy human individuals. About the research overall: Donors, aged 18 to 49, were a couple of women and a few men. Three plates were used per donor for CD4 naive, three for CD4 memory, two for CD8 naive and one for CD8 memory.

The germline gives CDR1 KGHSH, CDR2 LQKENI. The V end was cut by 0 bases, the J end by 4 bases, with 7 bases between. CDR3 length equals 15 residues. Each subset's genomic DNA was split evenly across several immunoSEQ plates. Clones were read by immunoSEQ multiplex PCR, and TCRdb kept only the in-frame ones, dropping some. The data contain some 1 million clones, 75% of them singletons. This clone was picked up a small number of times. The sample was memory CD4+ T cells sorted from blood. Documented subset: CD45RA-negative fraction. This TCR was sampled from a man aged 18 to 30 in good health. V usage is TRBV18 and J usage is TRBJ2-6; D not certain. The CDR3: CASSPPTHGANVLTF. The CDR3 DNA is TGTGCCAGCTCACCACCAACTCACGGGGCCAACGTCCTGACTTTC.